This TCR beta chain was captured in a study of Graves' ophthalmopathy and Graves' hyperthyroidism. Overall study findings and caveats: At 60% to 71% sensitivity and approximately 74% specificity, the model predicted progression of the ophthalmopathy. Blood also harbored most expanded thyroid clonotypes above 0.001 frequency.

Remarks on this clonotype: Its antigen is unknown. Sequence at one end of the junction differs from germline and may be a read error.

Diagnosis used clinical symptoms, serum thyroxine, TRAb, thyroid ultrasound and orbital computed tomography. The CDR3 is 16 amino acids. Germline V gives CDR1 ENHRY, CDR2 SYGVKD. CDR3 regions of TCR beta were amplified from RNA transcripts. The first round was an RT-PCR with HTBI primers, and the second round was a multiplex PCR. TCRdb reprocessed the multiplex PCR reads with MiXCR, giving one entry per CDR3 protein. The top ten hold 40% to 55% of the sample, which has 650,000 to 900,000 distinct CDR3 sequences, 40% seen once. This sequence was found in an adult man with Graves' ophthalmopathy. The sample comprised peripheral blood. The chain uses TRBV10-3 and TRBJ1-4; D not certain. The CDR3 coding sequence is TGTGCCAGCAGTGAAGCGAGTGGAGGGTTCGGGGAAAAACTGTTTTTT. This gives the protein CASSEASGGFGEKLFF.